Each of the 17 T cell receptor beta chains below was sequenced from the same sample in a study of memory CD4+ T cells and cytomegalovirus serostatus. The sort gate was single viable CD3+CD4+CD8-CD45RO+ cells for memory CD4+ T cells. Repertoires were generated with immunoSEQ multiplex PCR, while TCRdb's copy carries only in-frame clones and drops some. This sample has about 56,000 clones, with about 80% found just once. Sequencing input: memory CD4+ T cells from blood. Receptors originate from an adult in good health and CMV-seropositive.

Within the sample, this clone is medium-sized. V and J are TRBV4-2 and TRBJ2-3, with 7 nucleotides matching TRBD2. The CDR3 totals 16 residues. J gave up 5 bases and V 6 bases, and 14 bases lay outside the gene matches. Germline values: CDR1 LGHNA, CDR2 YNFKEQ. CDR3 amino acids: CASRSGSGLEGDTQYF. DNA of the CDR3: TGTGCCAGCAGATCGGGTTCAGGACTAGAGGGAGATACGCAGTATTTT.

V usage is TRBV6-1 and J usage is TRBJ2-5, with 13 bases lining up with TRBD2. The CDR3 loop spans 15 amino acids. The germline gives CDR1 MNHNS, CDR2 SASEGT. The V and J ends lost 2 bases and 5 bases, in that order; junction bases with no gene match: 2. DNA for the CDR3: TGTGCCAGCAGTGAACGACTAGCGGGAGGTGAGACCCAGTACTTC. This gives the protein CASSERLAGGETQYF.

The J gene is TRBJ2-3, the V gene TRBV27; D call uncertain. V was clipped by 8 bases and J by 8 bases, with 11 bases between them. This CDR3 spans 11 amino acids. Germline loops: CDR1 MNHEY, CDR2 SMNVEV (reference sequence). CDR3 region: CASGSQSTQYF. The CDR3 DNA follows: TGTGCCAGCGGTAGCCAGAGTACGCAGTATTTT.

The J gene is TRBJ2-1, the V gene TRBV7-2; no definite D call. Trimming cost V 4 bases and J 4 bases, with 11 bases left between them. CDR1 SGHTA and CDR2 FQGNSA come from the germline V gene. CDR3 length equals 14 residues. The CDR3 protein is CASSSQTQYNEQFF. The CDR3 DNA sequence: TGTGCCAGCAGCTCCCAGACTCAATACAATGAGCAGTTCTTC.

There are a few counts of this clone. The V call is TRBV7-8, the J call TRBJ1-1, with D maybe TRBD1 (6 bases). In germline, CDR1 is SGHVS, CDR2 FQNEAQ. The CDR3 is 15 residues long. The V end was cut by 0 bases, the J end by 4 bases, with 12 bases between. The CDR3 sequence is CASSLAPRGGTEAFF. Written as DNA, the CDR3 is TGTGCCAGCAGCTTAGCGCCCAGGGGCGGCACTGAAGCTTTCTTT.

The rearrangement uses TRBV29-1 and TRBJ2-7, with D unresolved. The V gene's germline CDR1 is SQVTM and CDR2 ANQGSEA. The CDR3 spans 13 residues. With 0 bases removed from V and 2 bases from J, the gap between germline ends came to 8 bases. The CDR3 DNA is TGCAGCGTTGAAGAGAGATGGACCTACGAGCAGTACGTC. It translates to CSVEERWTYEQYV.

The V and J genes are TRBV5-4 and TRBJ1-2; 11 positions agree with TRBD1. The CDR3 spans 15 residues. Germline CDR1 and CDR2: SGHNT and YYREEE (reference sequence). The V segment lost 4 bases and the J segment 7 bases; nucleotides outside the gene matches: 9. CDR3 protein: CASSARTGGASGYTF. CDR3 nucleotide sequence: TGTGCCAGCAGCGCGAGGACAGGGGGCGCTTCTGGCTACACCTTC.

The chain uses TRBV5-6 and TRBJ1-3, with D tentatively TRBD1 (5 bases). CDR3 length: 15 residues. V lost 0 bases and J 3 bases, leaving 10 bases between the germline ends. Germline lookup yields CDR1 SGHDT and CDR2 YYEEEE. CDR3 in DNA: TGTGCCAGCAGCTTGGCCTCGGGACTTGGAAACACCATATATTTT. Translated, it gives CASSLASGLGNTIYF.

CDR3 bases: TGTGCCAGCCCGCCGCGTCAGGGGGGTAATGAGCAGTTCTTC. Residues: CASPPRQGGNEQFF. The gene calls are TRBV2 and TRBJ2-1; a weak D match, TRBD1 (7 bases). This CDR3 has 14 amino acids. CDR1 SNHLY and CDR2 FYNNEI come from the germline V gene. The V and J ends lost 8 bases and 7 bases respectively, with 18 bases between them.

The V gene is TRBV19, the J gene TRBJ1-2; D might be TRBD1 (5 bases). The V end lost 8 bases, the J end lost 6 bases, and 22 bases lay between the germline ends. The CDR3 is made up of 15 amino acids. Germline values: CDR1 LNHDA, CDR2 SQIVND (reference sequence). CDR3 nucleotides: TGTGCCAGTCGGCGGAGGGACGAATTGCTTAATGGCTACACCTTC. As protein: CASRRRDELLNGYTF.

Written as DNA, the CDR3 is TGTGCCAGCAGTCCTCATCACTCCGCCGGGGAGCTGTTTTTT. Amino acid sequence: CASSPHHSAGELFF. V and J are TRBV27 and TRBJ2-2; D is unresolved. The germline V gene has CDR1 MNHEY and CDR2 SMNVEV (reference sequence). This CDR3 spans 14 amino acids. The V end lost 5 bases, the J end lost 6 bases, and 13 bases lay between the germline ends.

V gene TRBV7-2 combines with J gene TRBJ2-2; D may be TRBD1 or TRBD2 (5 bases each). CDR1 is SGHTA, CDR2 FQGNSA, per germline. V shed 2 bases and J shed 2 bases, with 9 bases lying between them. This CDR3 is 15 amino acids long. The CDR3 loop is CASSLSGGNTGELFF. CDR3 nucleotide sequence: TGTGCCAGCAGCTTAAGTGGGGGAAACACCGGGGAGCTGTTTTTT.

The rearrangement links TRBV30 to TRBJ1-3; D gene uncertain. Germline CDR1 reads GTSNPN; CDR2 reads SVGIG (reference sequence). Trimming left V 0 bases short and J 4 bases short, with 7 bases between. The CDR3 spans 13 residues. For the CDR3, the DNA is TGTGCCTGGAGTGTACATGGAGGAAACACCATATATTTT. This encodes CAWSVHGGNTIYF. The full variable domain, with the rest looked up from reference TRBV30 and TRBJ1-3, is SQTIHQWPATLVQPVGSPLSLECTVEGTSNPNLYWYRQAAGRGLQLLFYSVGIGQISSEVPQNLSASRPQDRQFILSSKKLLLSDSGFYLCAWSVHGGNTIYFGEGSWLTVV.

V and J are TRBV29-1 and TRBJ1-1; a weak D match, TRBD1 (5 bases). CDR1 SQVTM and CDR2 ANQGSEA come from the germline V gene. The V and J ends lost 5 bases and 3 bases respectively, with 7 bases between them. The CDR3 is made up of 11 amino acids. The CDR3, as DNA: TGCAGCGTTCGGGGGGACACTGAAGCTTTCTTT. Its protein is CSVRGDTEAFF.

J is TRBJ2-3 and V is TRBV10-3; TRBD2 agrees at 8 bases. Germline trimming cut 4 bases from V and 2 bases from J; bases unmatched to any gene: 11. The CDR3 sequence is 17 residues long. CDR1 is ENHRY, CDR2 SYGVKD, per germline. In DNA, the CDR3 is TGTGCCATCAGTGTTAGCGGGAATGGGGTCGTCACAGATACGCAGTATTTT. Amino acid sequence: CAISVSGNGVVTDTQYF.

The chain has TRBV11-3 and TRBJ2-7; D not certain. Between the trimmed V and J ends, which lost 2 bases and 5 bases, there was a span of 4 bases. The CDR3 covers 11 residues. Germline-derived CDR1 and CDR2 are SGHNT and YENEEA. The CDR3 nucleotides are TGTGCCAGCAGCTTATCGGACGAGCAGTACTTC. Its translation: CASSLSDEQYF.

The V gene is TRBV5-1, the J gene TRBJ2-2, with 11 positions matching TRBD1. V shed 4 bases, J shed 4 bases, and the junction held 6 bases outside the gene matches. The CDR3 length is 16 residues. Germline V lookup: CDR1 SGHRS, CDR2 YFSETQ. CDR3: CASSDPGQGVTGELFF. The CDR3 DNA reads as TGCGCCAGCAGCGACCCGGGACAGGGGGTCACCGGGGAGCTGTTTTTT.